A selection of T cell receptor beta chains follows, all from one sample in a study of shared clonotypes between healthy human individuals. Sequenced by immunoSEQ multiplex PCR; TCRdb stores in-frame clones only, minus some. Of around 1.5 million clones listed, approximately 98% are singletons. What was sequenced was naive CD4+ T cells sorted from blood. These receptors all come from a man younger than 45 in good health. Both conserved end residues are part of each CDR3. A D gene is named only where the DNA matches it firmly.

V gene	CDR3 length	J gene	D gene	CDR3 protein
TRBV5-1	14	TRBJ2-1	-	CASTGNKPYNEQFF
TRBV5-1	13	TRBJ2-7	-	CASSLAGRSEQYF
TRBV28	15	TRBJ2-7	TRBD1	CASRPGTGGHYEQYF
TRBV7-9	14	TRBJ1-1	-	CASSPTGVNTEAFF
TRBV19	15	TRBJ2-3	TRBD1	CASSLTGGSTDTQYF
TRBV7-6	13	TRBJ2-2	-	CASSLIVTGELFF
TRBV5-1	15	TRBJ2-5	TRBD2	CASSTGGTKQETQYF
TRBV5-1	14	TRBJ2-7	-	CASSLAGSSYEQYF
TRBV7-9	16	TRBJ2-3	TRBD1	CASSLARGTATDTQYF
TRBV18	18	TRBJ2-1	TRBD2	CASSNEGGRVHTYNEQFF
TRBV20-1	11	TRBJ2-7	TRBD1	CSAREGQGQYF
TRBV4-1	18	TRBJ2-5	TRBD2	CASSQEWLAGPHQETQYF
TRBV5-1	13	TRBJ1-1	-	CASSLTVNTEAFF
TRBV9	15	TRBJ2-1	-	CASSVSIDYYNEQFF
TRBV28	14	TRBJ1-5	-	CASSFLLSNQPQHF
TRBV4-3	15	TRBJ2-3	-	CASSREAGLTDTQYF
TRBV5-1	16	TRBJ1-4	TRBD1	CASASGDRGLNEKLFF
TRBV19	16	TRBJ2-5	-	CASSIVGGTDQETQYF